This T cell receptor beta chain is drawn from a study of cytomegalovirus exposure and HLA in healthy donors. TCRdb keeps only in-frame clones here, not all; method: immunoSEQ multiplex PCR. Of 200,000 or so clones listed, approximately 88% are singletons. The TCR was taken from a man in his late teens or twenties in good health and CMV-seropositive. Sequencing was performed on PBMCs.

CDR3 in amino acids: CAWSKGGQGLGGEKLFF. Here the CDR3 DNA reads TGTGCCTGGAGCAAAGGGGGACAGGGATTGGGAGGCGAAAAACTGTTTTTT. The chain links TRBV30 to TRBJ1-4; 9 bases line up with TRBD1. The CDR3 consists of 17 residues. Germline-derived CDR1 and CDR2 are GTSNPN and SVGIG (reference sequence). After removal of 3 bases from V and 8 bases from J, the junction contained 16 bases not matched to a gene. The whole variable domain, remainder taken from reference TRBV30 and TRBJ1-4, is SQTIHQWPATLVQPVGSPLSLECTVEGTSNPNLYWYRQAAGRGLQLLFYSVGIGQISSEVPQNLSASRPQDRQFILSSKKLLLSDSGFYLCAWSKGGQGLGGEKLFFGSGTQLSVL.